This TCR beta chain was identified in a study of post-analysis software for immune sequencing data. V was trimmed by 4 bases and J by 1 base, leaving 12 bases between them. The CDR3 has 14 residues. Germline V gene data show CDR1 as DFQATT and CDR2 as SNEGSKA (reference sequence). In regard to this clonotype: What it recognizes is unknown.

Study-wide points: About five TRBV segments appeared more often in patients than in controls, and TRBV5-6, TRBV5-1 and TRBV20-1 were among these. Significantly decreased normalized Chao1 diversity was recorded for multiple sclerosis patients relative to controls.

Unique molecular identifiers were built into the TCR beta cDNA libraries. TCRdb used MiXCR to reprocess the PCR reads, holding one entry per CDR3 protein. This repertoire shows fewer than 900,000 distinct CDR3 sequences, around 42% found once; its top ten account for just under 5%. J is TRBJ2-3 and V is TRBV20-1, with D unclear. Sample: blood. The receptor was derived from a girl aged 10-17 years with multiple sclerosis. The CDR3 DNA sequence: TGCAGTGCTACTAAAGACTCACGCACAGATACGCAGTATTTT. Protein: CSATKDSRTDTQYF.